This T cell receptor beta chain was captured by sequencing in a study of blood T cell repertoires in COVID-19. In the study overall: COVID-19 samples, acute and convalescent, were from the United States, Italy and Spain. Nucleic acid was either cDNA or gDNA, and it came from T cells, B-cell-depleted T cells, or PBMCs.

The CDR3 extends over 13 amino acids. Trimming removed 6 bases from V and 10 bases from J, with 15 bases in between. Germline assignment: CDR1 SGHDN and CDR2 FVKESK. This table comes from immunoSEQ multiplex PCR, and its TCRdb copy is limited to in-frame clones, with some not included. The sample consists of about 53,000 clones, approximately 82% of them appearing once. The chain links TRBV14 to TRBJ2-2; TRBD1 might be the D (5 bases). Sequencing used peripheral blood. The TCR sequence derives from a human donor in a cohort sampled during active COVID-19. The CDR3 DNA sequence: TGTGCCAGCAGTCCCACCAGGGTGTCGGAGCTGTTTTTT. Translating it yields CASSPTRVSELFF.